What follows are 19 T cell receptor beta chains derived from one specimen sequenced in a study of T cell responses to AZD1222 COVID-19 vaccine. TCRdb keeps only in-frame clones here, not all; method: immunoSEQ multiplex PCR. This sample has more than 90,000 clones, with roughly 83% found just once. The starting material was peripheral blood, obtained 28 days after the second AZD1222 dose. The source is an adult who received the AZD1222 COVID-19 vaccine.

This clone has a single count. CDR3 nucleotides: TGTGCCAGCACCGATCGATATGAGCAGTTCTTC. Its translation: CASTDRYEQFF. The J gene is TRBJ2-1, the V gene TRBV6-5; D is undetermined. Germline V lookup: CDR1 MNHEY, CDR2 SVGAGI. CDR3 length: 11 amino acids. V was trimmed by 7 bases and J by 8 bases, leaving 9 bases between them.

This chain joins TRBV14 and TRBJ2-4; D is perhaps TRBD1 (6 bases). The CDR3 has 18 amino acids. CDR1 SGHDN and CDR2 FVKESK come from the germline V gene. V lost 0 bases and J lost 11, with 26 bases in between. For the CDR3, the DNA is TGTGCCAGCAGCCAAGATCGTTACGGACAGCCTCAAGGTTCGGTTCAGTACTTC. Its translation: CASSQDRYGQPQGSVQYF.

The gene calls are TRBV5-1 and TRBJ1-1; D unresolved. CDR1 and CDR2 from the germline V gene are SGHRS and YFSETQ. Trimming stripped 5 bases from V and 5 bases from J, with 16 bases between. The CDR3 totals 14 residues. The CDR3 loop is CASRAFEKRTEAFF. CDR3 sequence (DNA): TGCGCCAGCAGGGCGTTCGAGAAAAGGACTGAAGCTTTCTTT.

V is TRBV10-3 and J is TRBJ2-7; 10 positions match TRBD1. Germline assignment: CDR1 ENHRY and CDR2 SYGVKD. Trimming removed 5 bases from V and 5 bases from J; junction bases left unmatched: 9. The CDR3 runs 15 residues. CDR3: CAISPIRDRGDEQYF. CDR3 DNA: TGTGCCATCAGTCCAATCCGGGACAGGGGCGACGAGCAGTACTTC.

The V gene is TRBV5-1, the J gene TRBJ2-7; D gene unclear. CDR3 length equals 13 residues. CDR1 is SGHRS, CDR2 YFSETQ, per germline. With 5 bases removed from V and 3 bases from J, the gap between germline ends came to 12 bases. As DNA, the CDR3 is TGCGCCAGCAGAGAGTCAGGAGACTACGAGCAGTACTTC. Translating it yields CASRESGDYEQYF.

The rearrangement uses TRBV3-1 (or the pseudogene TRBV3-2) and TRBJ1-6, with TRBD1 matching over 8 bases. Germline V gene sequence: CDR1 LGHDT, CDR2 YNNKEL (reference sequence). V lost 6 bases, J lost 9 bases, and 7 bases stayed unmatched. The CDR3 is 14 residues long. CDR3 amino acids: CASRTGASSSPLHF. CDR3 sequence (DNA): TGTGCCAGCAGGACAGGGGCGTCCTCTTCACCCCTCCACTTT.

The DNA of the CDR3 is TGTGCCAGCAGCGCACTGACAGGGGGGATTTCACCCCTCCACTTT. Its translation: CASSALTGGISPLHF. The V call is TRBV11-3, the J call TRBJ1-6; 9 bases map to TRBD1. The germline gives CDR1 SGHNT, CDR2 YENEEA. The CDR3 runs to 15 residues. Germline trimming cut 5 bases from V and 9 bases from J; bases unmatched to any gene: 8. Together with reference TRBV11-3 and TRBJ1-6, the CDR3 gives the full variable domain: EAGVVQSPRYKIIEKKQPVAFWCNPISGHNTLYWYLQNLGQGPELLIRYENEEAVDDSQLPKDRFSAERLKGVDSTLKIQPAELGDSAVYLCASSALTGGISPLHFGNGTRLTVT.

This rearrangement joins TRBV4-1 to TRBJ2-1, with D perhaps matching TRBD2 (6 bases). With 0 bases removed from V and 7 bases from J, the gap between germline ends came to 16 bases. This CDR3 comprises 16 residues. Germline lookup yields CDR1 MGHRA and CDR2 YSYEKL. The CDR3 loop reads CASSQDWGGTVNEQFF. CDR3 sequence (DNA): TGCGCCAGCAGCCAAGATTGGGGCGGGACGGTAAATGAGCAGTTCTTC.

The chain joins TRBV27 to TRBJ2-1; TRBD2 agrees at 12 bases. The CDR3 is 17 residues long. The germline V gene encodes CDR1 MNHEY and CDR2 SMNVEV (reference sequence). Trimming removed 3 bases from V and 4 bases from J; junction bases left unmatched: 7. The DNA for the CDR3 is TGTGCCAGCAGTTTCCGCCCAACTAGCGGGAGGTACAATGAGCAGTTCTTC. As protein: CASSFRPTSGRYNEQFF.

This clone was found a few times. The chain's CDR3 is CASSQVRPGYVEQFF. DNA for the CDR3: TGTGCCAGCAGCCAAGTTCGACCCGGTTACGTTGAGCAGTTCTTC. The chain recombines TRBV3-1 (or the pseudogene TRBV3-2) with TRBJ2-1; D uncertain. Germline CDR1 reads LGHDT; CDR2 reads YNNKEL (reference sequence). The CDR3 runs to 15 residues. Trimming stripped 1 base from V and 9 bases from J, with 16 bases between.

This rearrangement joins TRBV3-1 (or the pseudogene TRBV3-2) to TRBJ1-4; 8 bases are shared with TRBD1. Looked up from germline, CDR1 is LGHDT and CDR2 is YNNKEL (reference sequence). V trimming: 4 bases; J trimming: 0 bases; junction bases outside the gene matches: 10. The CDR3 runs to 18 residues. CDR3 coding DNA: TGTGCCAGCAGCCTAAGAGGGACAGGTATTGCAACTAATGAAAAACTGTTTTTT. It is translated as CASSLRGTGIATNEKLFF.

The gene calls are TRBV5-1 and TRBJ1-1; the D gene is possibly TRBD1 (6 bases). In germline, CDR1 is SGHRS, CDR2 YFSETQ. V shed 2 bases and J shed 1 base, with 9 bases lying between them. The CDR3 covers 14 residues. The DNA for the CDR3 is TGCGCCAGCAGCTTAGGACAGACGAACACTGAAGCTTTCTTT. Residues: CASSLGQTNTEAFF.

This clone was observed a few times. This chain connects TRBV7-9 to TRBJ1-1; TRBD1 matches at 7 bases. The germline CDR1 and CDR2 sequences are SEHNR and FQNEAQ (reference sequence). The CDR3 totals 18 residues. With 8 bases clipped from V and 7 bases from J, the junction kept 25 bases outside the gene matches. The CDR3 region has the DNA TGTGCCAGCGGGGACTTAGGGGGCTCGGGGACCCATCAGGGTGAAGCTTTCTTT. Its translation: CASGDLGGSGTHQGEAFF.

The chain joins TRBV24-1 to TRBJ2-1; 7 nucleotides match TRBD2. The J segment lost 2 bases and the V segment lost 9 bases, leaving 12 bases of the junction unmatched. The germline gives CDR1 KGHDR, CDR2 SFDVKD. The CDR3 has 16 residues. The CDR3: CATLMFASGPYNEQFF. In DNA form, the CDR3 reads TGTGCCACCCTCATGTTCGCTAGCGGTCCCTACAATGAGCAGTTCTTC.

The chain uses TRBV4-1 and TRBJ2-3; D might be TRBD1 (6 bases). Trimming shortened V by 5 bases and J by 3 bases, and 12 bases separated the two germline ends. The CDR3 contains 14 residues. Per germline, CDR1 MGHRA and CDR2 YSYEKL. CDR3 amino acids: CASSYTGSTDTQYF. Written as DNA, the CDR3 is TGCGCCAGCAGCTACACAGGGTCGACAGATACGCAGTATTTT.

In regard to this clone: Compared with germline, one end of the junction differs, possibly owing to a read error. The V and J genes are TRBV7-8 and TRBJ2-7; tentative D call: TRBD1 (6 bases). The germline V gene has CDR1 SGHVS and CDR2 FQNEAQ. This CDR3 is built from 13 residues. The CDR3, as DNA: TGTGCCAGCTCCCGCCGCAGGACCCTCCTGGGGGCCTTC. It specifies CASSRRRTLLGAF. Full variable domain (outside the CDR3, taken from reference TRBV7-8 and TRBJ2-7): GAGVSQSPRYKVAKRGQDVALRCDPISGHVSLFWYQQALGQGPEFLTYFQNEAQLDKSGLPSDRFFAERPEGSVSTLKIQRTQQEDSAVYLCASSRRRTLLGAFGPGTRLTVT.

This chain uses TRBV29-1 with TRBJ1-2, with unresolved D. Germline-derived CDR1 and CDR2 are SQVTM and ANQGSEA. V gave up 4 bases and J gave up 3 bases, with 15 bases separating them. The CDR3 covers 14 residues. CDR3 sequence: CSVVRVPLDYGYTF. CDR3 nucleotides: TGCAGCGTTGTAAGGGTACCCCTGGACTATGGCTACACCTTC.

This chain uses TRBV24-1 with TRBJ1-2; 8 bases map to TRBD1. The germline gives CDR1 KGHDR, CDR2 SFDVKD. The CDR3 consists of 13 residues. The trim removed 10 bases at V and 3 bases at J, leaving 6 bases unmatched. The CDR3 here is CATESGGYYGYTF. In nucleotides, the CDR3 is TGTGCCACAGAGTCAGGGGGCTACTATGGCTACACCTTC.

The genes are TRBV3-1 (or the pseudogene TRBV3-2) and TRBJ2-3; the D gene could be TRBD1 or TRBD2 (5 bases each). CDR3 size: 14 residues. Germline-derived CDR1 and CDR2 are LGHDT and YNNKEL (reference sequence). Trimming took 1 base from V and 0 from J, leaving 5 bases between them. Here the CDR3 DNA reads TGTGCCAGCAGCCAAGGGGACAGCACAGATACGCAGTATTTT. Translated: CASSQGDSTDTQYF.